This T cell receptor (beta chain) was recorded in a study of blood T cell repertoires in COVID-19 (dated by TCRdb to about 2020). Context from the whole study: Collaborator samples came from the United States, Italy and Spain and covered acute and convalescent phases of COVID-19. A freely available public database, intended as a resource for researchers studying the immune response to SARS-CoV-2, is where the repertoires were released. The samples were drawn from the first 160 participants of the ongoing ImmuneRACE study and from 1,254 subjects provided by 6 global collaborators. Where HLA class I and class II types were available, the types were taken from metadata supplied by the sample provider, not from assay-based typing. Subjects who had been exposed to COVID-19, were actively infected with it, or had recovered from it provided the deeply sampled blood TCRbeta repertoires that made up the dataset. Sample metadata almost always included a de-identified subject ID, COVID-19 status, age in years and sex. The prospective study material was composed of cDNA or gDNA derived from T cells, B-cell-depleted T cells, or PBMCs.

Note on this clone: No cognate antigen has been identified for it. Per-base quality was not reported, and no clone a single base away is much larger than it.

The immunoSEQ Assay, a bias-controlled multiplex PCR, was used to amplify TCRbeta CDR3 regions from genomic DNA. Per the authors' processing: The number of nucleated cells in each sample was estimated from the amplification of reference gene primers within the assay. Sequence reads were collapsed and filtered to measure the absolute abundance of every unique TCRbeta CDR3 rearrangement. For each sample, productive Simpson clonality was calculated as the square root of Simpson's diversity index over productive rearrangements. What TCRdb holds here is the immuneACCESS table cut down to in-frame rearrangements. Part of the clones is not present; checked against another copy, under half of the missing clones reflect an unresolved V gene, and the others are unexplained. That table is the source of V, J and clone size, and D and trimming were worked out from the DNA. A total of 270,000 or so clones appear in this sample, 86% of them only once. The leading ten clones occupy about 12% of the sample.

What the work shows at the level of the full study, not this receptor alone: The quantity of clinical and demographic metadata differed by source and by participant and was supplied without curation.

One collaborating source in Seattle enrolled patients while the patients were actively infected and followed the patients over time throughout the course of disease. The collaborating institutions used their own protocols to collect whole blood in K2EDTA tubes. For TCRbeta analysis, collaborator samples were shipped as frozen whole blood, as isolated PBMCs, or as DNA extracted from either sample type. The sample taken for sequencing was peripheral blood. This receptor was obtained from a woman in her 30s with COVID-19, enrolled during active disease.

The CDR3 region has the sequence CASDKGDTGELFF. In nucleotide form, the sequence is TGCGCCAGCGATAAGGGGGACACCGGGGAGCTGTTTTTT. Recombination joined TRBV5-1 with TRBJ2-2; TRBD1 is perhaps the D gene, given 6 matching bases. The germline V gene yields SGHRS for CDR1 and YFSETQ for CDR2. The CDR3 has 13 amino acids, counting the end cysteine and phenylalanine. Only the CDR3 DNA is retained, 39 bases long and in frame from the first base. V is pared back by 7 bases and J by 3 bases, with 10 bases lying between the germline termini.